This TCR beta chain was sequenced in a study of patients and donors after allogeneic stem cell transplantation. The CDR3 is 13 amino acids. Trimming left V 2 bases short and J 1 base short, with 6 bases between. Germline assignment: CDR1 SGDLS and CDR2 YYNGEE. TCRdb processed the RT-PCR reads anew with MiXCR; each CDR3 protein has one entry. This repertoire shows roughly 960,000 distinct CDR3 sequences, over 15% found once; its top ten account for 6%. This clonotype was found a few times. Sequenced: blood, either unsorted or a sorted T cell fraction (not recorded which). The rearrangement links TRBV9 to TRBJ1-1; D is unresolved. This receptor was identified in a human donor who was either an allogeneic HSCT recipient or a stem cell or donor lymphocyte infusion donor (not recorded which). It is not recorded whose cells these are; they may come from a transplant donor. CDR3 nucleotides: TGTGCCAGCAGCGTTTTCCCGAACACTGAAGCTTTCTTT. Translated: CASSVFPNTEAFF.